The clone carrying this T cell receptor (beta chain) was recorded once. The germline gives CDR1 MGHRA, CDR2 YSYEKL. Germline trimming cut 2 bases from V and 5 bases from J; bases unmatched to any gene: 4. CDR3 length: 14 residues. In the original analysis: Reference gene primer amplification in the assay estimated nucleated cell counts. Here immunoSEQ multiplex PCR was the method, and the copy in TCRdb shows in-frame clones only, minus some. D and trimming come from the DNA, and the V and J calls and clone size come from that table. The table has 60,000 to 70,000 clones, around 85% seen once. This record comes from a study of blood T cell repertoires in COVID-19. Study-wide context: Whether acute or convalescent, the COVID-19 samples came from the United States, Italy and Spain. The analysed material was cDNA or gDNA that came from T cells, B-cell-depleted T cells, or PBMCs.

The J gene is TRBJ1-1, the V gene TRBV4-1; the match to TRBD1 covers 8 bases. The clonotype comes from a man aged 45-65 years with active COVID-19. The sequencing input was peripheral blood. The CDR3 loop is CASSQPGGITEAFF. Written as DNA, the CDR3 is TGCGCCAGCAGCCAACCAGGGGGCATAACTGAAGCTTTCTTT.